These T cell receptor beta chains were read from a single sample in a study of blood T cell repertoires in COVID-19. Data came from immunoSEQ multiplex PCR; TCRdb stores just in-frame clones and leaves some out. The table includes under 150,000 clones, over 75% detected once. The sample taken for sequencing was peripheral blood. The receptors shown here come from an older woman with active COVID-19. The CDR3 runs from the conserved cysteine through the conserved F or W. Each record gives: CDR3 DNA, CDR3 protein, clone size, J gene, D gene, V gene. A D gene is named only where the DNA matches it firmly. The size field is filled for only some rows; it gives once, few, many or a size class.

CDR3 DNA: TGTGCCAGTAGTATAAGCCACAGGGCCAATCAGCCCCAGCATTTT
CDR3 protein: CASSISHRANQPQHF
clone size: -
J gene: TRBJ1-5
D gene: -
V gene: TRBV19

CDR3 DNA: TGTGCCAGTAGTATAGTAACCGGGACAGTGAACACTGAAGCTTTCTTT
CDR3 protein: CASSIVTGTVNTEAFF
clone size: -
J gene: TRBJ1-1
D gene: TRBD1
V gene: TRBV19

CDR3 DNA: TGTGCCAGCAGCTTTTATCCCCAAGAGACCCAGTACTTC
CDR3 protein: CASSFYPQETQYF
clone size: -
J gene: TRBJ2-5
D gene: -
V gene: TRBV11-3

CDR3 DNA: TGTGCCAGCAGGGAGGTAGGGGGGGCCTCCTACGAGCAGTACTTC
CDR3 protein: CASREVGGASYEQYF
clone size: -
J gene: TRBJ2-7
D gene: -
V gene: TRBV6-5

CDR3 DNA: TGCGCCAGCAGCTTGGATGTCGCGGGGACCTACGAGCAGTACTTC
CDR3 protein: CASSLDVAGTYEQYF
clone size: -
J gene: TRBJ2-7
D gene: -
V gene: TRBV5-1

CDR3 DNA: TGTGCCAGCAGCTTAAATGCGGGAGGGTACAATGAGCAGTTCTTC
CDR3 protein: CASSLNAGGYNEQFF
clone size: -
J gene: TRBJ2-1
D gene: TRBD2
V gene: TRBV7-3

CDR3 DNA: TGTGCCAGCATCTTGACAGGAAACACCATATATTTT
CDR3 protein: CASILTGNTIYF
clone size: -
J gene: TRBJ1-3
D gene: -
V gene: TRBV7-9

CDR3 DNA: TGCGCCAGCGGCCGGACAGCTGACAATGAGCAGTTCTTC
CDR3 protein: CASGRTADNEQFF
clone size: -
J gene: TRBJ2-1
D gene: -
V gene: TRBV5-1

CDR3 DNA: TGCAGCGTTTTCAGGGGCCTATACAATGAGCAGTTCTTC
CDR3 protein: CSVFRGLYNEQFF
clone size: -
J gene: TRBJ2-1
D gene: -
V gene: TRBV29-1

CDR3 DNA: TGTGCCAGCAGTTACGGGACTAGCGGCTCCAATGAGCAGTTCTTC
CDR3 protein: CASSYGTSGSNEQFF
clone size: -
J gene: TRBJ2-1
D gene: TRBD2
V gene: TRBV28

CDR3 DNA: TGTGCCAGCAGCCCGACAGGGGGCAGGGGTAATTCACCCCTCCACTTT
CDR3 protein: CASSPTGGRGNSPLHF
clone size: few
J gene: TRBJ1-6
D gene: TRBD1
V gene: TRBV7-8

CDR3 DNA: TGTGCCAGCAGCCCCCGGATGACCGGGACAGGGGACTACGAGCAGTACTTC
CDR3 protein: CASSPRMTGTGDYEQYF
clone size: -
J gene: TRBJ2-7
D gene: TRBD1
V gene: TRBV7-8

CDR3 DNA: TGCGCCAGCAGCCAAGATTGGGGAGGGATTAATGAGCAGTTCTTC
CDR3 protein: CASSQDWGGINEQFF
clone size: -
J gene: TRBJ2-1
D gene: TRBD2
V gene: TRBV4-3

CDR3 DNA: TGCGCCAGCAGCCAAGAAGTCCCCCGAGACGAGCAGTACTTC
CDR3 protein: CASSQEVPRDEQYF
clone size: -
J gene: TRBJ2-7
D gene: -
V gene: TRBV4-1

CDR3 DNA: TGCGCCAGCAGCCAAGAATACTCCTACGAGCAGTACTTC
CDR3 protein: CASSQEYSYEQYF
clone size: few
J gene: TRBJ2-7
D gene: -
V gene: TRBV4-1

CDR3 DNA: TGTGCCAGCAGCGGCGGGCTACTAGCGGGAGAGGGTGAGCAGTACTTC
CDR3 protein: CASSGGLLAGEGEQYF
clone size: -
J gene: TRBJ2-7
D gene: TRBD2
V gene: TRBV5-8

CDR3 DNA: TGCGCCAGCAGCCAGGCAACAGGGGGCGGGCAGCCCCAGCATTTT
CDR3 protein: CASSQATGGGQPQHF
clone size: -
J gene: TRBJ1-5
D gene: TRBD1
V gene: TRBV4-1

CDR3 DNA: TGTGCCAGCAGTTTTAGCGACAGGCCACCCTACGAGCAGTACTTC
CDR3 protein: CASSFSDRPPYEQYF
clone size: -
J gene: TRBJ2-7
D gene: -
V gene: TRBV28

CDR3 DNA: TGTGCCAGCAGCAGATATCAGGGGGAGCACTACGAGCAGTACTTC
CDR3 protein: CASSRYQGEHYEQYF
clone size: -
J gene: TRBJ2-7
D gene: TRBD1
V gene: TRBV4-2

CDR3 DNA: TGTGCCAGCAGCTTAGGCCACTTAATCTCTGGAAACACCATATATTTT
CDR3 protein: CASSLGHLISGNTIYF
clone size: once
J gene: TRBJ1-3
D gene: -
V gene: TRBV7-2

CDR3 DNA: TGTGCCAGCAGCCCCAGGACTAGCGGGAGGGGGCGAAGGGAGCAGTTCTTC
CDR3 protein: CASSPRTSGRGRREQFF
clone size: -
J gene: TRBJ2-1
D gene: TRBD2
V gene: TRBV3-1/TRBV3-2

CDR3 DNA: TGTGCCAGCTTAAGGACAGGTGCGAACACCGGGGAGCTGTTTTTT
CDR3 protein: CASLRTGANTGELFF
clone size: -
J gene: TRBJ2-2
D gene: TRBD1
V gene: TRBV2

CDR3 DNA: TGTGCCACAATTCTCAACAGTTATAATTCACCCCTCCACTTT
CDR3 protein: CATILNSYNSPLHF
clone size: -
J gene: TRBJ1-6
D gene: -
V gene: TRBV24-1

CDR3 DNA: TGTGCCAGCAGTTTATACCAGGGGTCGGCTGGAAACACCATATATTTT
CDR3 protein: CASSLYQGSAGNTIYF
clone size: -
J gene: TRBJ1-3
D gene: -
V gene: TRBV28

CDR3 DNA: TGTGCCAGCAGCTTGGACAGGGGGAATTCACCCCTCCACTTT
CDR3 protein: CASSLDRGNSPLHF
clone size: -
J gene: TRBJ1-6
D gene: TRBD1
V gene: TRBV5-4

CDR3 DNA: TGTGCCAGCAGTATTAGCGGCTACGAGCAGTACTTC
CDR3 protein: CASSISGYEQYF
clone size: -
J gene: TRBJ2-7
D gene: -
V gene: TRBV7-9

CDR3 DNA: TGTGCCAGTAGCCCGAGGGGGCGAGCGTCACCCTCCTACAATGAGCAGTTCTTC
CDR3 protein: CASSPRGRASPSYNEQFF
clone size: -
J gene: TRBJ2-1
D gene: TRBD1
V gene: TRBV19

CDR3 DNA: TGTGCCAGTAGTGGAGGCGACAGGGGGCTTCATGGCTACACCTTC
CDR3 protein: CASSGGDRGLHGYTF
clone size: -
J gene: TRBJ1-2
D gene: TRBD1
V gene: TRBV19

CDR3 DNA: TGTGCCAGCAGCACAGGGTCACACCAGTTCTTC
CDR3 protein: CASSTGSHQFF
clone size: -
J gene: TRBJ2-1
D gene: -
V gene: TRBV12-3/TRBV12-4

CDR3 DNA: TGTGCCAGCAGTTTGGGACAGTACGAGCAGTACTTC
CDR3 protein: CASSLGQYEQYF
clone size: -
J gene: TRBJ2-7
D gene: TRBD1
V gene: TRBV12-3/TRBV12-4

CDR3 DNA: TGTGCCAGCAGTGAAATCTTCGAGCGGTACTTC
CDR3 protein: CASSEIFERYF
clone size: -
J gene: TRBJ2-4
D gene: -
V gene: TRBV2

CDR3 DNA: TGTGCCAGCAGGCGACAGGCCACGAACACTGAAGCTTTCTTT
CDR3 protein: CASRRQATNTEAFF
clone size: -
J gene: TRBJ1-1
D gene: -
V gene: TRBV27

CDR3 DNA: TGCGCCAGCAGCTTGGGAGCGGGGAGGACGGATACGCAGTATTTT
CDR3 protein: CASSLGAGRTDTQYF
clone size: -
J gene: TRBJ2-3
D gene: TRBD2
V gene: TRBV5-1

CDR3 DNA: TGTGCCTGGAATCGGGGGTCTGGGGCCAACGTCCTGACTTTC
CDR3 protein: CAWNRGSGANVLTF
clone size: -
J gene: TRBJ2-6
D gene: -
V gene: TRBV30

CDR3 DNA: TGTGCCAGCACCGAGATGGACAGGGGCAATCAGCCCCAGCATTTT
CDR3 protein: CASTEMDRGNQPQHF
clone size: few
J gene: TRBJ1-5
D gene: TRBD1
V gene: TRBV28

CDR3 DNA: TGTGCCAGCAGCCCCGGGACAGGTAGTGGCTACACCTTC
CDR3 protein: CASSPGTGSGYTF
clone size: -
J gene: TRBJ1-2
D gene: TRBD1
V gene: TRBV7-3

CDR3 DNA: TGTGCCAGCTGTAGCGGGAGTTTCACAGATACGCAGTATTTT
CDR3 protein: CASCSGSFTDTQYF
clone size: -
J gene: TRBJ2-3
D gene: TRBD2
V gene: TRBV25-1

CDR3 DNA: TGTGCCAGCAGTAAGGGGGCTGTGGAGACCCAGTACTTC
CDR3 protein: CASSKGAVETQYF
clone size: -
J gene: TRBJ2-5
D gene: TRBD1
V gene: TRBV7-2

CDR3 DNA: TGTGCCAGCAGCTTAGGTAGCGGGATGACCAATGAGCAGTTCTTC
CDR3 protein: CASSLGSGMTNEQFF
clone size: once
J gene: TRBJ2-1
D gene: TRBD2
V gene: TRBV7-3

CDR3 DNA: TGTGCCAGCAGCTCCCCTGGTGGACTGTCGAGATCTGAAGCTTTCTTT
CDR3 protein: CASSSPGGLSRSEAFF
clone size: -
J gene: TRBJ1-1
D gene: -
V gene: TRBV28

CDR3 DNA: TGTGCCAGCAGTTTTACGACAGGCATTAAGTACTTC
CDR3 protein: CASSFTTGIKYF
clone size: -
J gene: TRBJ2-4
D gene: -
V gene: TRBV12-3/TRBV12-4

CDR3 DNA: TGTGCCAGCTCACCGGCCGGGAGGGCCGCCTACGAGCAGTACTTC
CDR3 protein: CASSPAGRAAYEQYF
clone size: -
J gene: TRBJ2-7
D gene: TRBD2
V gene: TRBV18

CDR3 DNA: TGTGCCAGCAGTTTTCGGTCCAGCGGGAGGGCCCGCCGCCGAAACGAGCAGTACTTC
CDR3 protein: CASSFRSSGRARRRNEQYF
clone size: once
J gene: TRBJ2-7
D gene: TRBD2
V gene: TRBV5-6

CDR3 DNA: TGTGCCTGGAGTGCAGGGGGCGCGGGGACTGAAGCTTTCTTT
CDR3 protein: CAWSAGGAGTEAFF
clone size: -
J gene: TRBJ1-1
D gene: TRBD1
V gene: TRBV30

CDR3 DNA: TGCGCCAGCAGCTTAGGAGGGACAGCCGGAGGAAATGAGCAGTTCTTC
CDR3 protein: CASSLGGTAGGNEQFF
clone size: once
J gene: TRBJ2-1
D gene: -
V gene: TRBV5-1

CDR3 DNA: TGTGCCAGCAGTGAGAGGCTAGCGCAGTTCTTC
CDR3 protein: CASSERLAQFF
clone size: few
J gene: TRBJ2-1
D gene: -
V gene: TRBV2

CDR3 DNA: TGTGCCAGCAGCCGCAAGGATGCGGGACAGGGTTACAATGAGCAGTTCTTC
CDR3 protein: CASSRKDAGQGYNEQFF
clone size: -
J gene: TRBJ2-1
D gene: TRBD1
V gene: TRBV3-1/TRBV3-2

CDR3 DNA: TGTGCCAGCAGCTTGTCCCCAACCACTAGCGGGAGAGCTTACAATGAGCAGTTCTTC
CDR3 protein: CASSLSPTTSGRAYNEQFF
clone size: -
J gene: TRBJ2-1
D gene: TRBD2
V gene: TRBV5-4

CDR3 DNA: TGTGCCAGCAGCCCCGGACAGGCCTGGAACGAGCAGTACTTC
CDR3 protein: CASSPGQAWNEQYF
clone size: -
J gene: TRBJ2-7
D gene: TRBD1
V gene: TRBV6-2/TRBV6-3

CDR3 DNA: TGTGCCAGCAGCTTAGGCAGGGGCACCGGGGAGCTGTTTTTT
CDR3 protein: CASSLGRGTGELFF
clone size: once
J gene: TRBJ2-2
D gene: -
V gene: TRBV7-9

CDR3 DNA: TGCGCCAGCAAGCGGGGGGAAGGAGATACGCAGTATTTT
CDR3 protein: CASKRGEGDTQYF
clone size: -
J gene: TRBJ2-3
D gene: TRBD2
V gene: TRBV5-1

CDR3 DNA: TGTGCCACCAGTGAGACAGGGGCGAGGCGCGACGAGCAGTACTTC
CDR3 protein: CATSETGARRDEQYF
clone size: few
J gene: TRBJ2-7
D gene: TRBD1
V gene: TRBV24-1

CDR3 DNA: TGTGCCACCAGCCGCCAATCCGGAGATACGCAGTATTTT
CDR3 protein: CATSRQSGDTQYF
clone size: -
J gene: TRBJ2-3
D gene: -
V gene: TRBV15

CDR3 DNA: TGTGCCAGTAACCCTAGCGGGAGGAGGGAGACCCAGTACTTC
CDR3 protein: CASNPSGRRETQYF
clone size: -
J gene: TRBJ2-5
D gene: TRBD2
V gene: TRBV19

CDR3 DNA: TGTGCCAGTAGTATAGATCATGGAGTTACTTCCTATGGCTACACCTTC
CDR3 protein: CASSIDHGVTSYGYTF
clone size: -
J gene: TRBJ1-2
D gene: -
V gene: TRBV19

CDR3 DNA: TGTGCCAGCAGTTTCTCGAGCGATGAGCAGTTCTTC
CDR3 protein: CASSFSSDEQFF
clone size: -
J gene: TRBJ2-1
D gene: -
V gene: TRBV6-4

CDR3 DNA: TGTGCCAGCTCACCTAGACAGGGCAATTCACCCCTCCACTTT
CDR3 protein: CASSPRQGNSPLHF
clone size: -
J gene: TRBJ1-6
D gene: TRBD1
V gene: TRBV18

CDR3 DNA: TGTGCCAGCAGTCCGACTAGTGCCACCGGGGAGCTGTTTTTT
CDR3 protein: CASSPTSATGELFF
clone size: -
J gene: TRBJ2-2
D gene: -
V gene: TRBV6-5

CDR3 DNA: TGTGCCTGGACCCCACTAGCGACAGGTAGTTACTATGGCTACACCTTC
CDR3 protein: CAWTPLATGSYYGYTF
clone size: -
J gene: TRBJ1-2
D gene: -
V gene: TRBV30